These 18 T cell receptor beta chains came from one sample sequenced in a study of T cell responses to AZD1222 COVID-19 vaccine. Some clones are missing from TCRdb's copy, which holds only in-frame ones; the method was immunoSEQ multiplex PCR. The sample consists of 150,000 to 200,000 clones, approximately 92% of them appearing once. The sequencing used peripheral blood, collected on day 0 of AZD1222 vaccination. These receptors all come from an adult in good health.

The chain uses TRBV18 and TRBJ1-6, with D possibly TRBD1 on 5 matching bases. Trimming pared 3 bases from V and 7 bases from J, leaving 13 bases between. Germline values: CDR1 KGHSH, CDR2 LQKENI. The length of the CDR3 is 15 residues. In DNA, the CDR3 is TGTGCCAGCTCACCCGCGGCAGGGATCAATTCACCCCTCCACTTT. Residues: CASSPAAGINSPLHF.

V is TRBV6-6 and J is TRBJ2-1, with 8 bases aligning to TRBD1. The CDR3 spans 15 residues. The germline V gene has CDR1 MNHNY and CDR2 SVGAGI (reference sequence). V lost 4 bases, J lost 3 bases, and 5 bases stayed unmatched. The CDR3 protein is CASSSQGEVYNEQFF. CDR3 bases: TGTGCCAGCAGTTCACAGGGGGAAGTCTACAATGAGCAGTTCTTC.

The chain joins TRBV6-1 to TRBJ1-1; no clear D gene. Germline CDR1 reads MNHNS; CDR2 reads SASEGT. V lost 2 bases and J 13 bases, leaving 23 bases between the germline ends. The CDR3 consists of 15 residues. The CDR3 region has the DNA TGTGCCAGCAGTGAAATGGACTTTACTTCCCTGAAAGGTTTCTTT. Protein: CASSEMDFTSLKGFF.

This sequence joins TRBV30 and TRBJ2-5; 7 nucleotides agree with TRBD2. Germline V lookup: CDR1 GTSNPN, CDR2 SVGIG (reference sequence). The V and J ends lost 2 bases and 5 bases, in that order; junction bases with no gene match: 2. The CDR3 is 12 amino acids. The CDR3 DNA reads as TGTGCCTGGAGTCCGGGGGGTGAGACCCAGTACTTC. It codes for CAWSPGGETQYF.

The rearrangement joins TRBV7-6 to TRBJ2-1, with D unresolved. Per germline, CDR1 SGHVS and CDR2 FNYEAQ. The V gene lost 3 bases and the J gene lost 2 bases, with 11 bases spanning the gap. The CDR3 has 15 residues. The CDR3 is CASSFGDFAYNEQFF. The CDR3 region has the DNA TGTGCCAGCAGCTTTGGAGATTTTGCCTACAATGAGCAGTTCTTC.

The gene calls are TRBV10-3 and TRBJ2-3; weak D call: TRBD2 (6 bases). Trimming cost V 6 bases and J 0 bases, with 13 bases left between them. The CDR3 runs 15 residues. Germline assignment: CDR1 ENHRY and CDR2 SYGVKD. CDR3 sequence: CAIRTGTPSTDTQYF. The DNA for the CDR3 is TGTGCCATCAGAACCGGGACTCCGAGCACAGATACGCAGTATTTT.

This chain links TRBV30 with TRBJ2-5; maybe TRBD2 (7 bases). This CDR3 contains 14 residues. The germline CDR1 and CDR2 sequences are GTSNPN and SVGIG (reference sequence). V was shortened by 4 bases and J by 3 bases, with 15 bases between the two germline ends. In DNA, the CDR3 is TGTGCCTGGAACTCCCAGGGGAGGGAAGAGACCCAGTACTTC. This sequence encodes CAWNSQGREETQYF.

This clone was recorded once. The rearrangement uses TRBV7-3 and TRBJ1-1; D gene uncertain. Germline CDR1 and CDR2: SGHTA and FQGTGA. The CDR3 runs 13 residues. V was shortened by 2 bases and J by 3 bases, with 7 bases between the two germline ends. The CDR3 DNA reads TGTGCCAGCAGCTTACACGGAGACACTGAAGCTTTCTTT. Translation: CASSLHGDTEAFF.

For the CDR3, the DNA is TGTGCAAGTCGCTTAGTCCCGACCGGGACAGGTATCAATCAGCCCCAGCATTTT. The encoded protein is CASRLVPTGTGINQPQHF. V usage is TRBV12-2 and J usage is TRBJ1-5; the table gives TRBD1 as D, unverified against the DNA. TRBV12-2 represents a pseudogene. The CDR3 sequence is 18 residues long.

CDR3 coding DNA: TGCGCCAGCAGCGTAACAGGGTGGGGGAACACTGAAGCTTTCTTT. It yields the protein CASSVTGWGNTEAFF. V is TRBV5-1 and J is TRBJ1-1, with D maybe TRBD1 (6 bases). Germline V gene data show CDR1 as SGHRS and CDR2 as YFSETQ. This CDR3 contains 15 residues. V shed 4 bases and J shed 1 base, with 14 bases lying between them.

The CDR3 protein is CASTSGRGNIQYF. The CDR3 nucleotides read TGTGCCAGTACCTCGGGGAGGGGAAACATTCAGTACTTC. The chain combines TRBV7-2 with TRBJ2-4; 7 positions agree with TRBD2. The CDR3 contains 13 residues. V lost 9 bases, J lost 6 bases, and 8 bases stayed unmatched. Germline V gene data show CDR1 as SGHTA and CDR2 as FQGNSA.

Only a few counts were recorded for this clone. The chain links TRBV12-3 or TRBV12-4 to TRBJ1-2; D call uncertain. The CDR3 covers 13 residues. The V end was cut by 5 bases, the J end by 4 bases, with 11 bases between. The CDR3 DNA follows: TGTGCCAGCAGTGGGCAGGTCGGCTATGGCTACACCTTC. Protein: CASSGQVGYGYTF.

The CDR3 DNA follows: TGTGCCAGCAGACTCGGGACTCGGGACACCGGGGAGCTGTTTTTT. This codes for CASRLGTRDTGELFF. The chain has TRBV6-6 and TRBJ2-2, with D perhaps TRBD2 (6 bases). The CDR3 loop spans 15 amino acids. Germline assignment: CDR1 MNHNY and CDR2 SVGAGI (reference sequence). Deletions cut 6 bases from V and 3 bases from J, with 14 bases between.

The V and J genes are TRBV9 and TRBJ2-5; the match to TRBD2 covers 10 bases. Trimming removed 0 bases from V and 2 bases from J; junction bases left unmatched: 7. Germline loops: CDR1 SGDLS, CDR2 YYNGEE. CDR3 size: 17 residues. The CDR3 DNA is TGTGCCAGCAGCGTAGGAAATAGCGGGGGGCAACAAGAGACCCAGTACTTC. This translates into CASSVGNSGGQQETQYF.

In this sample, this clone turned up once. This chain uses TRBV11-2 with TRBJ2-1, with D perhaps matching TRBD1 (5 bases). The V end lost 3 bases, the J end lost 2 bases, and 17 bases lay between the germline ends. Germline assignment: CDR1 SGHAT and CDR2 FQNNGV. The CDR3 covers 17 residues. The CDR3 DNA sequence: TGTGCCAGCAGCTTTGGGCAAGGACATCCGACCTACAATGAGCAGTTCTTC. This translates into CASSFGQGHPTYNEQFF.

This sequence joins TRBV19 and TRBJ2-7; no clear D. The CDR3 is 12 residues long. The germline CDR1 and CDR2 sequences are LNHDA and SQIVND (reference sequence). V lost 4 bases and J lost 6, with 10 bases in between. CDR3 nucleotide sequence: TGTGCCAGTAGTACCCCCCGCTCCGAGCAGTACTTC. It specifies CASSTPRSEQYF. The whole variable domain, remainder taken from reference TRBV19 and TRBJ2-7, is DGGITQSPKYLFRKEGQNVTLSCEQNLNHDAMYWYRQDPGQGLRLIYYSQIVNDFQKGDIAEGYSVSREKKESFPLTVTSAQKNPTAFYLCASSTPRSEQYFGPGTRLTVT.

This rearrangement joins TRBV4-3 to TRBJ2-7; 14 nucleotides align to TRBD2. The junction had 4 bases not matched to a gene; V was cut back by 1 base and J by 5 bases. The CDR3 spans 16 residues. Per germline, CDR1 LGHNA and CDR2 YSLEER. CDR3 residues: CASSQGLAGGENEQYF. The CDR3 DNA follows: TGCGCCAGCAGCCAAGGACTAGCGGGGGGGGAAAACGAGCAGTACTTC.

This rearrangement joins TRBV5-5 to TRBJ2-7; no clear D gene. Germline V gene sequence: CDR1 SGHKS, CDR2 YYEKEE (reference sequence). The CDR3 covers 16 residues. With 0 bases removed from V and 0 bases from J, the gap between germline ends came to 13 bases. CDR3 residues: CASSLVGGSASYEQYF. CDR3 coding DNA: TGTGCCAGCAGCTTGGTCGGTGGATCGGCCTCCTACGAGCAGTACTTC.